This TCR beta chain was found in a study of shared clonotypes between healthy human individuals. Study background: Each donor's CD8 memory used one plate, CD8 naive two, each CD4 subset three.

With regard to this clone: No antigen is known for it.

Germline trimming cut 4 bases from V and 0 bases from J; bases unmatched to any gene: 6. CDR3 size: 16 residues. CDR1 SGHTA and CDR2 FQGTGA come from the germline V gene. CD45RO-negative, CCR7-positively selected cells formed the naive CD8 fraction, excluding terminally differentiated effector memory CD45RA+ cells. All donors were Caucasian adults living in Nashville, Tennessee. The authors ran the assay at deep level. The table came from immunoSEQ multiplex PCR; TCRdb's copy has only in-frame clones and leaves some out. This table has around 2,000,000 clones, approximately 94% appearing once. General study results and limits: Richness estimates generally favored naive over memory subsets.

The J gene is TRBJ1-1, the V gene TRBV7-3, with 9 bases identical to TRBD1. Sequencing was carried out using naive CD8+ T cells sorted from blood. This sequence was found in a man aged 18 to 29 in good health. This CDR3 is CASSSRDREMNTEAFF. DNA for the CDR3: TGTGCCAGCAGCTCCCGGGACAGGGAAATGAACACTGAAGCTTTCTTT. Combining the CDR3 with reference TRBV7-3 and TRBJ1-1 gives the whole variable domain GAGVSQTPSNKVTEKGKYVELRCDPISGHTALYWYRQSLGQGPEFLIYFQGTGAADDSGLPNDRFFAVRPEGSVSTLKIQRTERGDSAVYLCASSSRDREMNTEAFFGQGTRLTVV.